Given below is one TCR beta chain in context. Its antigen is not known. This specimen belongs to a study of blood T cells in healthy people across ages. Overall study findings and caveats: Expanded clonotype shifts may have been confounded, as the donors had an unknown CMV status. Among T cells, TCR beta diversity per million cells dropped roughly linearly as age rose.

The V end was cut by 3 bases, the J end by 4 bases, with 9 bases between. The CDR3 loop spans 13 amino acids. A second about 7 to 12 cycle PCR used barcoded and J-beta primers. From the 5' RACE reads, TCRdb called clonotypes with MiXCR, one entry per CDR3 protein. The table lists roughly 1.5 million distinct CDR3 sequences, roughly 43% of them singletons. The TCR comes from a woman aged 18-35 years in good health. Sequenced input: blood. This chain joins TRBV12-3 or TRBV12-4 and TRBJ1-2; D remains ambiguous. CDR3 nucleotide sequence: TGTGCCAGCAGTTTTATCCTATCCTATGGCTACACCTTC. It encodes CASSFILSYGYTF.